This paragraph covers one T cell receptor beta chain sequence. Its cognate antigen is unknown. The sample belongs to a study of blood T cells in healthy people across ages. Study observations and caveats: Naive T cell percentage by flow cytometry tracked strongly with beta diversity. PBMCs left unsorted prevented a conclusive naive versus antigen-experienced comparison.

A second PCR, run for roughly 7 to 12 cycles, used a sample-barcoded 5' primer plus a J-beta primer mix. TCRdb itself ran the 5' RACE reads through MiXCR, one entry per CDR3 protein. The sample has about 1.5 million distinct CDR3 sequences; roughly two fifths are singletons. The germline V gene has CDR1 MNHEY and CDR2 SVGEGT. V dropped 5 bases and J dropped 9 bases, with 11 bases sitting between them. The CDR3 is made up of 12 amino acids. Sequencing input: blood. This clonotype originated in a woman younger than 30 in good health. The chain combines TRBV6-2 or TRBV6-3 with TRBJ2-1, with D perhaps TRBD2 (5 bases). In DNA, the CDR3 is TGTGCCAGCAGTAAGATTGGGAGTGAGCAGTTCTTC. Residues: CASSKIGSEQFF.